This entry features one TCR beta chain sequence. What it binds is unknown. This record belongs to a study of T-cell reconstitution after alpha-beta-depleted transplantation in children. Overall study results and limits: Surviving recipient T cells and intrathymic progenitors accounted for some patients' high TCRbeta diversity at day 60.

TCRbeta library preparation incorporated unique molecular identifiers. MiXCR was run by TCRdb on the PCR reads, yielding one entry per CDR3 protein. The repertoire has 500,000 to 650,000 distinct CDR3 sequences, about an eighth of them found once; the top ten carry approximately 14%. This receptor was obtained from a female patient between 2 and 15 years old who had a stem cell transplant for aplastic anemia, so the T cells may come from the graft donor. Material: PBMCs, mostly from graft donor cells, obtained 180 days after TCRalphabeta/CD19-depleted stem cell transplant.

The CDR3 is CSATDGVYGYTF. Here the CDR3 DNA reads TGCAGTGCCACCGACGGTGTTTATGGCTACACCTTC. The rearrangement uses TRBV20-1 and TRBJ1-2; D is uncertain. CDR1 DFQATT and CDR2 SNEGSKA come from the germline V gene (reference sequence). Trimming shortened V by 6 bases and J by 5 bases, and 13 bases separated the two germline ends. This CDR3 has 12 amino acids.